These T cell receptor beta chains were read from a single sample in a study of T cell responses to AZD1222 COVID-19 vaccine. Generated by immunoSEQ multiplex PCR, the TCRdb table keeps only in-frame clones and is missing some. The sample records approximately 260,000 clones, roughly 93% being singletons. This sample comprised peripheral blood, obtained on day 0 of AZD1222 vaccination. The receptors originated from an adult in good health. Each CDR3 is given with its conserved first and last residue. D genes are given only for firm matches. Size tells how often a clone was seen (once, few, many) or the class of an expanded clone, and some rows leave it out.

D	J	size	V	DNA	CDR3
.	TRBJ2-2	.	TRBV11-3	TGTGCCAGCAGCGTCCGACTGGGGTCGGGCGGGGAGCTGTTTTTT	CASSVRLGSGGELFF
TRBD1	TRBJ2-7	.	TRBV19	TGTGCCAGCCCCGACAGGGGGTCTTACGAGCAGTACTTC	CASPDRGSYEQYF
TRBD1	TRBJ2-7	.	TRBV7-2	TGTGCCAGCAGCATCAACCGGGACAGGGGGCCGTACGAGCAGTACTTC	CASSINRDRGPYEQYF
.	TRBJ2-7	.	TRBV15	TGTGCCACCAGCAGAGATCTGGCTACCTCCTACGAGCAGTACTTC	CATSRDLATSYEQYF
TRBD1	TRBJ2-7	.	TRBV19	TGTGCCAGCACAGGGGGCGATTCTCAGATGCAGTACTTC	CASTGGDSQMQYF
TRBD1	TRBJ1-6	once	TRBV2	TGTGCCAGCGGGGACAGGTCGAGGTCACCCCTCCACTTT	CASGDRSRSPLHF
.	TRBJ2-2	.	TRBV5-1	TGCGCCAGCGCCGAGCAGGTGAACACCGGGGAGCTGTTTTTT	CASAEQVNTGELFF
TRBD1	TRBJ1-5	.	TRBV12-3/TRBV12-4	TGTGCCAGCAGCAGACAGGGCTATCAGCCCCAGCATTTT	CASSRQGYQPQHF
.	TRBJ1-2	.	TRBV16	TGTGCCAGCAGCCGAACAGGGTGGGGAGCCTATGGCTACACCTTC	CASSRTGWGAYGYTF
TRBD1	TRBJ2-1	.	TRBV5-1	TGCGCCAGCAGCTTACAGGGGTCCCATGAGCAGTTCTTC	CASSLQGSHEQFF
.	TRBJ1-3	.	TRBV6-1	TGTGCCAGCAGTGACGGTTACTCTGGAAACACCATATATTTT	CASSDGYSGNTIYF
TRBD1	TRBJ1-2	.	TRBV18	TGTGCCAGCTCACCAGGGACAGGAGGAGCTAACTATGGCTACACCTTC	CASSPGTGGANYGYTF
.	TRBJ1-2	.	TRBV6-4	TGTGCCAGCAGCGCACAGGGTACCGGCTATGGCTACACCTTC	CASSAQGTGYGYTF
TRBD2	TRBJ2-5	.	TRBV5-1	TGCGCCAGCAGCTTGGTCCTAGCGGGGGAAGAGACCCAGTACTTC	CASSLVLAGEETQYF
TRBD1	TRBJ1-6	.	TRBV18	TGTGCCAGCTCAACCGGACAGGGTGGTAATTCACCCCTCCACTTT	CASSTGQGGNSPLHF
.	TRBJ2-7	.	TRBV11-2	TGTGCCAGCAGCTTAGCTCCGGGACTGAACTACGAGCAGTACTTC	CASSLAPGLNYEQYF
.	TRBJ2-6	few	TRBV5-6	TGTGCCAGCACCGAGGGAGCATCTGGGGCCAACGTCCTGACTTTC	CASTEGASGANVLTF
.	TRBJ2-7	.	TRBV7-2	TGTGCCAGCAGCTTATCCTACGAGCAGTACTTC	CASSLSYEQYF
.	TRBJ2-5	.	TRBV20-1	TGCAGTGCTAGTAACAGGGGAGGAGAGACCCAGTACTTC	CSASNRGGETQYF
.	TRBJ2-2	.	TRBV12-3/TRBV12-4	TGTGCCAGCAGCTACCTTCACGCCGGGGAGCTGTTTTTT	CASSYLHAGELFF
.	TRBJ1-2	.	TRBV28	TGTGCCAGCACCCAGATATCTAACTATGGCTACACCTTC	CASTQISNYGYTF
.	TRBJ2-1	once	TRBV5-6	TGTGCCAGCAGCTTCGGTACAGGGCGCTCCTACAATGAGCAGTTCTTC	CASSFGTGRSYNEQFF
.	TRBJ1-3	.	TRBV19	TGTGCCAGTAGTATTCTGGGGGGCCTGGCTGGAAACACCATATATTTT	CASSILGGLAGNTIYF
.	TRBJ2-7	.	TRBV6-2/TRBV6-3	TGTGCCAGCAGTTACCCAGTCCACCGTGGGGAGCAGTACTTC	CASSYPVHRGEQYF
TRBD1	TRBJ1-4	.	TRBV6-5	TGTGCCAGCAGGGGACAGGGGGGAACTAATGAAAAACTGTTTTTT	CASRGQGGTNEKLFF
.	TRBJ1-3	.	TRBV18	TGTGCCAGCTCACTCCTTGGGAGCTCTGGAAACACCATATATTTT	CASSLLGSSGNTIYF
TRBD2	TRBJ2-1	.	TRBV7-2	TGTGCCAGCAGCCCGCGTACGGTTAGCGGGAATGAGCAGTTCTTC	CASSPRTVSGNEQFF
.	TRBJ1-5	.	TRBV28	TGTGCCAGCAGTTTATTTGAGACACCCCGGTGGAGCAATCAGCCCCAGCATTTT	CASSLFETPRWSNQPQHF
.	TRBJ1-2	once	TRBV2	TGTGCCAGCAGTGAAGACTACAGGTCCCATGGCTACACCTTC	CASSEDYRSHGYTF